This T cell receptor beta chain was observed in a study of lymphopenia after photon versus proton radiotherapy. Study results and caveats: After lymphocyte nadir, photon-treated repertoires showed oligoclonal expansion, especially CD8+ Temra. Under photons, naive T cells and diversity fell while effector/memory populations rose.

This clone was picked up a small number of times. Its cognate antigen is unknown. V gave up 7 bases and J gave up 5 bases, with 18 bases separating them. The V gene's germline CDR1 is MNHNY and CDR2 SVGAGI (reference sequence). CDR3 size: 15 residues. Here immunoSEQ multiplex PCR was the method, and the copy in TCRdb shows in-frame clones only, minus some. The profile shows over 50,000 clones, approximately 84% of them singletons. This chain connects TRBV6-6 to TRBJ1-5, with TRBD1 as a possible D gene (5 bases). The sample consisted of peripheral blood, taken from a patient treated with photon-based radiotherapy. This receptor was identified in a man aged 40-55 years with gastric cancer. The CDR3 bases are TGTGCCAGCATCTCTGATGGGGACCGGGATCAGCCCCAGCATTTT. This translates into CASISDGDRDQPQHF.